This T cell receptor beta chain was recorded in a study of liver allograft versus peripheral blood T cells (dated by TCRdb to about 2020). General notes on the study: The study compared T cell receptor repertoires found within transplanted livers against repertoires in the peripheral blood of liver transplant recipients. Paper-wide results and their limitations: T cell receptor repertoires inside liver allografts were reported to be different from the repertoires detected in peripheral blood.

TCRdb shows the sequencer as Illumina MiSeq. TCRdb itself trimmed the public reads at Q25 with fastp, ran MiXCR and retained productive beta chains. Here each entry gathers all rows of one CDR3 protein and keeps the most common genes and DNA. The sample profile shows about 6,500 distinct CDR3 sequences; 15% to 20% of them were found once. The leading ten clones occupy roughly three fifths of the sample. CDR1 and CDR2 are read off the germline V gene (reference sequence) as LNHDA and SQIVND. The CDR3 starts with the cysteine, ends with the phenylalanine, and has 14 residues. The CDR3 DNA has 42 bases and is translated from base 1. At the junction V is shortened by 1 base and J by 5 bases, with 11 bases in between. This clonotype occurred many times. Its antigen is currently not known. There are no base qualities to consult, and no much larger clone falls within one base.

The TCR sequence derives from a human patient who had a liver transplant. Some T cells seen after a transplant may have their origin in the graft donor. Rearrangement joined TRBV19 to TRBJ1-2; the D gene lacks a confident call. The CDR3 sequence is CASSIGPGIYGYTF. In nucleotides, the sequence is TGTGCCAGTAGTATAGGTCCGGGGATATATGGCTACACCTTC.